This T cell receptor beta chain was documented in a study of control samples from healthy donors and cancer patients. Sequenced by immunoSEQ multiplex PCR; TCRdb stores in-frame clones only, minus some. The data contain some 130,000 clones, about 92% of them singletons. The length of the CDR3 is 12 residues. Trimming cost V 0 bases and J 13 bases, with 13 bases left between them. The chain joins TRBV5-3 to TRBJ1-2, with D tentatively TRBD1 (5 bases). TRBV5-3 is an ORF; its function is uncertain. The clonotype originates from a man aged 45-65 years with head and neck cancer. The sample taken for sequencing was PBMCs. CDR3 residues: CARSLAGVAGTF. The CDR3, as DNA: TGTGCCAGAAGCTTGGCGGGGGTTGCGGGCACCTTC.